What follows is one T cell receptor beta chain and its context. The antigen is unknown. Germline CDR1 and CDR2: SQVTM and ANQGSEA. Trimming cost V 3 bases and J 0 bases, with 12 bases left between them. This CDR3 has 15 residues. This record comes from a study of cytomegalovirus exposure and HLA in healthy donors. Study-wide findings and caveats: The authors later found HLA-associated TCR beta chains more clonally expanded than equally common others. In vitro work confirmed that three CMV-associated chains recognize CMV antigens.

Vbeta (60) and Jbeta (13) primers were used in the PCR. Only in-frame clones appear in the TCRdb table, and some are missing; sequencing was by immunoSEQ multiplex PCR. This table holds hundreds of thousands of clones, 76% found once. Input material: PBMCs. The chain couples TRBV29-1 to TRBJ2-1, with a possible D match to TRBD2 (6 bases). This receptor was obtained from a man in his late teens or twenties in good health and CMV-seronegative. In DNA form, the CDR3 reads TGCAGCGTTGAGGGGGGTCCGAGCTCCTACAATGAGCAGTTCTTC. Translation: CSVEGGPSSYNEQFF.